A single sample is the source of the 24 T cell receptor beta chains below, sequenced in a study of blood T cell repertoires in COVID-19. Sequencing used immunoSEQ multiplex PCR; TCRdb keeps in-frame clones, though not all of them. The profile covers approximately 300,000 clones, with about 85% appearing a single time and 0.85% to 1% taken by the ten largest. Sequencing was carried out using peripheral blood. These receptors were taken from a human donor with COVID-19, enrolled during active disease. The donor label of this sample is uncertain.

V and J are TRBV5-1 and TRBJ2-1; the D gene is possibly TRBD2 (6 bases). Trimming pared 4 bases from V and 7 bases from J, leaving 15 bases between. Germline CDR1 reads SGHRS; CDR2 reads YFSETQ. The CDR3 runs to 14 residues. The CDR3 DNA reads TGCGCCAGCAGCCCCGCGACAGCGGGTAATGAGCAGTTCTTC. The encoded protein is CASSPATAGNEQFF.

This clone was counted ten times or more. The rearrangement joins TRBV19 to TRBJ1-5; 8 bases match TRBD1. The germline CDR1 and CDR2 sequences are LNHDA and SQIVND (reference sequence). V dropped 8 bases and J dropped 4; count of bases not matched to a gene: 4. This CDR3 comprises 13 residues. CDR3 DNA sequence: TGTGCCAGTCGACGGACAGGGAATCAGCCCCAGCATTTT. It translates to CASRRTGNQPQHF.

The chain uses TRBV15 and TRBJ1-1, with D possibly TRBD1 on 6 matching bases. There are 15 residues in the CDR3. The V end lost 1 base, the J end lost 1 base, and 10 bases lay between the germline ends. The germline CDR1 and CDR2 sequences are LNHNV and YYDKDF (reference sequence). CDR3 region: CATSRAQGPNTEAFF. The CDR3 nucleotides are TGTGCCACCAGCAGAGCACAGGGACCGAACACTGAAGCTTTCTTT.

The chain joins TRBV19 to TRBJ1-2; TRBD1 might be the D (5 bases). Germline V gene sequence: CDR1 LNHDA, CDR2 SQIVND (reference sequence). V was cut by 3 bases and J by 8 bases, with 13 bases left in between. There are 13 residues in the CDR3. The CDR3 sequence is CASSIGRANGYTF. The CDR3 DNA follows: TGTGCCAGTAGTATTGGCAGGGCCAACGGCTACACCTTC.

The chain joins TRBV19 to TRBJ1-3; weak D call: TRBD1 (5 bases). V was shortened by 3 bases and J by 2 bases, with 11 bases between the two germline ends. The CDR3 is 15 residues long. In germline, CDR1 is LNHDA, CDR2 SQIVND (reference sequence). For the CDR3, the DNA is TGTGCCAGTAGTATGGACAATGAGGCTGGAAACACCATATATTTT. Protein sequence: CASSMDNEAGNTIYF.

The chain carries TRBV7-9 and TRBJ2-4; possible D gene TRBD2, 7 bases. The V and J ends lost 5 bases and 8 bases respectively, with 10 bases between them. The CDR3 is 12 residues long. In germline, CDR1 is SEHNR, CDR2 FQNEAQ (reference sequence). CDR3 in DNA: TGTGCCAGCAGCCTAGGGGGGGACATTCAGTACTTC. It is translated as CASSLGGDIQYF.

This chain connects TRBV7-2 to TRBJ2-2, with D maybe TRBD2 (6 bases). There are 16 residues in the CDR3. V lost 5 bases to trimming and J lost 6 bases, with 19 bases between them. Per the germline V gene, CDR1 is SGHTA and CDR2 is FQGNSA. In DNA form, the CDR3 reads TGTGCCAGCAGCACCCCTGGTGGGAGGCCTCCCGGGGAGCTGTTTTTT. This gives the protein CASSTPGGRPPGELFF.

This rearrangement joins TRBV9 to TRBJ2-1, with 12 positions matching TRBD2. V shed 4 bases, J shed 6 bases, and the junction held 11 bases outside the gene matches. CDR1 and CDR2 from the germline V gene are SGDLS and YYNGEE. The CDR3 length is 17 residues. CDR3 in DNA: TGTGCCAGCAGCAAGATCACGACTAGCGGGAGTATCAATGAGCAGTTCTTC. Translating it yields CASSKITTSGSINEQFF.

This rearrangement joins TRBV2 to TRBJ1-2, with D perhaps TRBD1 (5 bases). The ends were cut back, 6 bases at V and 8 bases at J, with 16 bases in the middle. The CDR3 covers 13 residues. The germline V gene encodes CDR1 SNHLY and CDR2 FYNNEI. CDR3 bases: TGTGCCAGCAGATGGACGGGACTCGGGGGCTACACCTTC. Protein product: CASRWTGLGGYTF.

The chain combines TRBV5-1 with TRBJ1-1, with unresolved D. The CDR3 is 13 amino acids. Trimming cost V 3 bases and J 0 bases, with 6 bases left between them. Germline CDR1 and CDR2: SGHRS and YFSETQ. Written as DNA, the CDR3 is TGCGCCAGCAGCTCCTTGTTGAACACTGAAGCTTTCTTT. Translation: CASSSLLNTEAFF.

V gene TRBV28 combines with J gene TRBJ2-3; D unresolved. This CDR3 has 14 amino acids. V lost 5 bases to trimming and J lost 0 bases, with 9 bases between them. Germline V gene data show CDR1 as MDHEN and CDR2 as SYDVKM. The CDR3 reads CASSLPTSTDTQYF. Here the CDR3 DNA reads TGTGCCAGCAGTCTCCCGACTAGCACAGATACGCAGTATTTT.

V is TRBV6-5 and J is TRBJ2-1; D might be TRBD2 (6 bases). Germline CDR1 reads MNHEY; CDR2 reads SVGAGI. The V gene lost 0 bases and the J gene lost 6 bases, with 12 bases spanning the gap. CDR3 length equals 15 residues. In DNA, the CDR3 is TGTGCCAGCAGTTACTCCCGGGAGATTAGCAATGAGCAGTTCTTC. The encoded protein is CASSYSREISNEQFF.

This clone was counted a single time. This CDR3 is CASSPLGEGGGSYEQYF. As DNA, the CDR3 is TGTGCCAGCAGCCCGCTCGGGGAGGGCGGGGGCTCCTACGAGCAGTACTTC. The chain employs TRBV14 and TRBJ2-7, with 7 positions matching TRBD2. CDR3 length: 17 residues. V trimming: 4 bases; J trimming: 0 bases; junction bases outside the gene matches: 12. In germline, CDR1 is SGHDN, CDR2 FVKESK.

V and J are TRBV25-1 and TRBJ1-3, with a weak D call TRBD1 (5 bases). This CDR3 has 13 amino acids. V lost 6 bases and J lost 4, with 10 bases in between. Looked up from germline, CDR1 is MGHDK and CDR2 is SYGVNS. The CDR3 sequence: CASRGLLGNTIYF. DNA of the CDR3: TGTGCCAGCAGGGGACTGCTCGGAAACACCATATATTTT.

CDR3 region: CASSGRQGADTQYF. Written as DNA, the CDR3 is TGTGCCAGCAGCGGACGACAGGGGGCAGATACGCAGTATTTT. The chain recombines TRBV9 with TRBJ2-3; 9 nucleotides match TRBD1. This CDR3 has 14 residues. Germline CDR1 SGDLS, CDR2 YYNGEE. V lost 3 bases to trimming and J lost 4 bases; unmatched junction nucleotides: 3.

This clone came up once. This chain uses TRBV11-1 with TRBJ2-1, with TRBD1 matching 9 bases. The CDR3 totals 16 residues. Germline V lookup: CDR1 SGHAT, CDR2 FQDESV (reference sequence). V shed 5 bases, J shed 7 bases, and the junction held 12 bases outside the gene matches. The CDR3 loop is CASSPGLGTGRNEQFF. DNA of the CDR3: TGTGCCAGCAGCCCAGGTTTGGGGACAGGGAGGAATGAGCAGTTCTTC. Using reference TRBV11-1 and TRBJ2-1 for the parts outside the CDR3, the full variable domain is EAEVAQSPRYKITEKSQAVAFWCDPISGHATLYWYRQILGQGPELLVQFQDESVVDDSQLPKDRFSAERLKGVDSTLKIQPAELGDSAMYLCASSPGLGTGRNEQFFGPGTRLTVL.

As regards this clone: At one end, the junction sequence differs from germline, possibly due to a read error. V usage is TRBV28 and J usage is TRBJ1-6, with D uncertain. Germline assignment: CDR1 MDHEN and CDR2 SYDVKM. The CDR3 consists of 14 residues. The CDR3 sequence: CAGSPQPSSSPLHF. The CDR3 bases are TGTGCCGGCAGTCCACAACCTAGCAGTTCACCCCTCCACTTT.

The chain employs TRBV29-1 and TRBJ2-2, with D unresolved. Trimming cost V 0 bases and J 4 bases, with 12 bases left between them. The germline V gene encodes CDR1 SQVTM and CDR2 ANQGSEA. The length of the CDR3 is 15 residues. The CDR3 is CSVEELPGSTGELFF. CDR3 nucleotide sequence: TGCAGCGTTGAAGAACTTCCTGGTTCCACCGGGGAGCTGTTTTTT.

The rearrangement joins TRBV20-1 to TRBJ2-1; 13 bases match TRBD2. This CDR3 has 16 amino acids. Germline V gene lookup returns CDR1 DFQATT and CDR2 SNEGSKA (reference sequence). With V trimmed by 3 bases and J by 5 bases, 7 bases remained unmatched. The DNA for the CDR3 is TGCAGTGCTAGTAGACTAGCGGGAGGTTTTAACAATGAGCAGTTCTTC. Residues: CSASRLAGGFNNEQFF.

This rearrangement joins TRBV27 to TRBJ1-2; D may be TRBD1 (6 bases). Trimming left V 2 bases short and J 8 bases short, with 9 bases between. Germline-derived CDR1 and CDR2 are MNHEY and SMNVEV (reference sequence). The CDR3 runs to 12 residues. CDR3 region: CASSLMGQGYTF. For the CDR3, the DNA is TGTGCCAGCAGTTTAATGGGACAAGGCTACACCTTC.

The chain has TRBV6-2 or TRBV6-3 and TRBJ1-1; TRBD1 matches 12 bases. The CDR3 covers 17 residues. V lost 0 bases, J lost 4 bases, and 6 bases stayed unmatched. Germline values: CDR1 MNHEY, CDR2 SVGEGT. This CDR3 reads CASSYSGTGGWFTEAFF. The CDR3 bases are TGTGCCAGCAGTTACTCCGGGACAGGGGGCTGGTTCACTGAAGCTTTCTTT.

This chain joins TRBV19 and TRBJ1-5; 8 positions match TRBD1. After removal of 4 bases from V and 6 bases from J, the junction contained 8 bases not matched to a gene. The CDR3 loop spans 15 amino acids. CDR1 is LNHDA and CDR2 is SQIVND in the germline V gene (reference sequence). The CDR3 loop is CASSRQGRLGQPQHF. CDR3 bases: TGTGCCAGTAGTAGACAGGGGAGGTTGGGTCAGCCCCAGCATTTT.

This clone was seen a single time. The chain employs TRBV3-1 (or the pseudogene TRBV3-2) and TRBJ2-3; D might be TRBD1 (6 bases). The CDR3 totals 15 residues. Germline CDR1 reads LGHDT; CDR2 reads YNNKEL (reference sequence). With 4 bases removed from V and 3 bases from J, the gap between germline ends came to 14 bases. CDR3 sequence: CASSPLGASTDTQYF. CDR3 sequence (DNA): TGTGCCAGCAGCCCCTTGGGGGCCTCAACAGATACGCAGTATTTT.

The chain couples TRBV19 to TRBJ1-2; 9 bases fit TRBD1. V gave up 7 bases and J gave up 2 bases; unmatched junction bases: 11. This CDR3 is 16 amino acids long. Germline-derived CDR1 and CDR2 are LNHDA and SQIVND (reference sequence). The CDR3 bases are TGTGCCAGTACTACCGTTGGGACAGGGACCAACTATGGCTACACCTTC. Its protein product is CASTTVGTGTNYGYTF.